A single sample is the source of the 30 T cell receptor beta chains below, sequenced in a study of beta chain features in type 1 diabetes. Study outcomes and limitations: Shortening of TCRB CDR3s, moderate but significant, appeared in all four CD4+ subsets of Type 1 diabetes patients.

As every portion of the isolated RNA was reverse transcribed, the sequencing read expressed TCRB transcripts. TCRdb keeps only in-frame clones here, not all; method: immunoSEQ multiplex PCR. The repertoire holds 200,000 to 300,000 clones, roughly 22% seen once, with less than 0.035% in the top ten. No antigens are known for them. Sequenced input: naive CD4+ T cells from blood. The receptors shown here come from a woman aged 40 to 55 with type 1 diabetes.

This clone was observed a few times. The chain is built from TRBV29-1 and TRBJ2-7, with D possibly TRBD2 on 6 matching bases. V was cut by 6 bases and J by 1 base, with 16 bases left in between. Germline CDR1 reads SQVTM; CDR2 reads ANQGSEA. The CDR3 spans 14 residues. The CDR3 region is CSVTPGLPSYEQYF. The CDR3 DNA sequence: TGCAGCGTGACCCCGGGACTCCCATCCTACGAGCAGTACTTC.

The J gene is TRBJ1-5, the V gene TRBV4-2, with D uncertain. Germline V gene sequence: CDR1 LGHNA, CDR2 YNFKEQ. This CDR3 is built from 16 residues. V lost 1 base, J lost 0 bases, and 10 bases lay in between. In DNA, the CDR3 is TGTGCCAGCAGCCAAGGTAGCCTTGATAGCAATCAGCCCCAGCATTTT. Translation: CASSQGSLDSNQPQHF.

The rearrangement links TRBV7-9 to TRBJ2-6, with TRBD1 as a possible D gene (5 bases). Trimming took off 5 bases at V and 9 bases at J, with 14 bases between the two ends. The CDR3 is made up of 14 amino acids. Germline loops: CDR1 SEHNR, CDR2 FQNEAQ (reference sequence). In DNA, the CDR3 is TGTGCCAGCAGCCCAGGGCAGGTCGGCAACGTCCTGACTTTC. This gives the protein CASSPGQVGNVLTF.

The CDR3 region is CASSSQGDNSPLHF. The CDR3 DNA is TGTGCCAGCAGCTCCCAGGGGGATAATTCACCCCTCCACTTT. The rearrangement uses TRBV11-2 and TRBJ1-6, with 7 bases aligning to TRBD1. CDR1 SGHAT and CDR2 FQNNGV come from the germline V gene. The CDR3 contains 14 residues. V shed 4 bases and J 5 bases; nucleotides not matched to a gene: 2.

The DNA of the CDR3 is TGTGCCAGCAGCCAACAGGGGAACACCGGGGAGCTGTTTTTT. Translating it yields CASSQQGNTGELFF. This chain connects TRBV5-4 to TRBJ2-2, with TRBD1 as a possible D gene (6 bases). Germline V lookup: CDR1 SGHNT, CDR2 YYREEE (reference sequence). The V end was cut by 4 bases, the J end by 1 base, with 8 bases between. CDR3 length equals 14 residues.

The chain carries TRBV5-1 and TRBJ2-7, with 9 bases lining up with TRBD1. Germline assignment: CDR1 SGHRS and CDR2 YFSETQ. V trimming: 5 bases; J trimming: 5 bases; junction bases outside the gene matches: 5. This CDR3 contains 13 residues. The CDR3 nucleotides are TGCGCCAGCAGAAGGGACAGGGTGGACGAGCAGTACTTC. The encoded protein is CASRRDRVDEQYF.

The rearrangement uses TRBV5-1 and TRBJ2-3, with 8 bases that match TRBD2. The germline V gene encodes CDR1 SGHRS and CDR2 YFSETQ. CDR3 length equals 14 residues. With V trimmed by 5 bases and J by 1 base, 3 bases remained unmatched. The DNA of the CDR3 is TGCGCCAGCAGAAGCGGGGGAGGCACAGATACGCAGTATTTT. It yields the protein CASRSGGGTDTQYF.

The DNA of the CDR3 is TGCGCCAGCAGCCAGGAAGCTGACAGGGCGTATTCACCCCTCCACTTT. It specifies CASSQEADRAYSPLHF. The chain has TRBV4-3 and TRBJ1-6, with TRBD1 matching 7 bases. V shed 3 bases, J shed 8 bases, and the junction held 10 bases outside the gene matches. Germline CDR1 LGHNA, CDR2 YSLEER. This CDR3 region has 16 residues.

This clone was seen more than once but under ten times. V gene TRBV7-2 combines with J gene TRBJ2-3; 7 positions match TRBD2. The CDR3 spans 15 residues. Germline loops: CDR1 SGHTA, CDR2 FQGNSA. The trim removed 6 bases at V and 2 bases at J, leaving 8 bases unmatched. CDR3 region: CASRPQAGDTDTQYF. The CDR3 DNA follows: TGTGCCAGCAGACCACAGGCGGGGGACACAGATACGCAGTATTTT.

In this sample, this clone turned up a few times. The chain recombines TRBV5-1 with TRBJ2-5; D not certain. CDR3 length: 14 residues. Germline lookup yields CDR1 SGHRS and CDR2 YFSETQ. V shed 1 base and J shed 0 bases, with 7 bases lying between them. The CDR3 DNA is TGCGCCAGCAGCTTGTCGGTGAACCAAGAGACCCAGTACTTC. Protein: CASSLSVNQETQYF. Complete variable domain (other parts from reference TRBV5-1 and TRBJ2-5): KAGVTQTPRYLIKTRGQQVTLSCSPISGHRSVSWYQQTPGQGLQFLFEYFSETQRNKGNFPGRFSGRQFSNSRSEMNVSTLELGDSALYLCASSLSVNQETQYFGPGTRLLVL.

CDR3 region: CASSQVGGSYGYTF. The CDR3 nucleotides are TGCGCCAGCAGCCAAGTGGGGGGTTCCTATGGCTACACCTTC. The V and J genes are TRBV4-3 and TRBJ1-2; maybe TRBD1 (5 bases). V was clipped by 1 base and J by 4 bases, with 10 bases between them. The CDR3 sequence is 14 residues long. The germline gives CDR1 LGHNA, CDR2 YSLEER.

As regards this clone: Other DNA sequences within the sample encode an identical CDR3. The V and J genes are TRBV18 and TRBJ2-5; D gene ambiguous. Germline V gives CDR1 KGHSH, CDR2 LQKENI. Trimming stripped 3 bases from V and 5 bases from J, with 4 bases between. The CDR3 spans 11 residues. CDR3 amino acids: CASSPEETQYF. The CDR3 DNA follows: TGTGCCAGCTCACCTGAGGAGACCCAGTACTTC. The full variable domain, with the rest looked up from reference TRBV18 and TRBJ2-5, is NAGVMQNPRHLVRRRGQEARLRCSPMKGHSHVYWYRQLPEEGLKFMVYLQKENIIDESGMPKERFSAEFPKEGPSILRIQQVVRGDSAAYFCASSPEETQYFGPGTRLLVL.

This clone was counted between two and nine times. The rearrangement joins TRBV9 to TRBJ2-2; 7 bases agree with TRBD1. Germline CDR1 and CDR2: SGDLS and YYNGEE. The V and J ends lost 0 bases and 8 bases, in that order; junction bases with no gene match: 10. The length of the CDR3 is 16 residues. This CDR3 reads CASSVARGTVEGELFF. The CDR3 DNA reads as TGTGCCAGCAGCGTAGCCAGGGGGACAGTCGAAGGGGAGCTGTTTTTT.

This clone occurred a few times. V and J are TRBV9 and TRBJ2-7; TRBD1 matches at 7 bases. V was clipped by 0 bases and J by 3 bases; unmatched bases: 3. This CDR3 is built from 14 residues. Per germline, CDR1 SGDLS and CDR2 YYNGEE. This CDR3 reads CASSVGNRGYEQYF. The CDR3 DNA reads as TGTGCCAGCAGCGTAGGCAACAGGGGCTACGAGCAGTACTTC.

The sample holds a few counts of this clone. This chain links TRBV28 with TRBJ1-1, with TRBD1 as a possible D gene (5 bases). V was trimmed by 7 bases and J by 8 bases, leaving 17 bases between them. This CDR3 is 13 amino acids long. Germline lookup yields CDR1 MDHEN and CDR2 SYDVKM. The CDR3 coding sequence is TGTGCCAGCACCCCCAATCCGACAGCGGAAGCTTTCTTT. This sequence encodes CASTPNPTAEAFF.

This clone was seen only a few times. V usage is TRBV27 and J usage is TRBJ2-7, with 11 bases matching TRBD1. Per germline, CDR1 MNHEY and CDR2 SMNVEV (reference sequence). The length of the CDR3 is 13 residues. Trimming cost V 8 bases and J 3 bases; bases outside gene matches: 3. CDR3 sequence (DNA): TGTGCCAGCCACGGGACAGGGGGCTACGAGCAGTACTTC. As protein: CASHGTGGYEQYF.

This clone occurred a few times. This chain uses TRBV5-5 with TRBJ1-4; 7 nucleotides line up with TRBD1. Trimming took 3 bases from V and 5 from J; bases not matched to a gene: 7. The germline V gene encodes CDR1 SGHKS and CDR2 YYEKEE (reference sequence). This CDR3 has 15 amino acids. The CDR3 DNA reads TGTGCCAGCAGCTCGTACAGGGGACCAAATGAAAAACTGTTTTTT. Amino acids: CASSSYRGPNEKLFF.

This sequence joins TRBV9 and TRBJ2-5, with TRBD1 matching over 7 bases. Trimming at V came to 0 bases and at J to 5 bases, leaving 7 bases not matched to a gene. CDR1 SGDLS and CDR2 YYNGEE come from the germline V gene. This CDR3 is built from 15 residues. The CDR3 DNA follows: TGTGCCAGCAGCGTAGATACAGGACAGGCGGAGACCCAGTACTTC. Translating gives CASSVDTGQAETQYF.

The chain links TRBV7-8 to TRBJ2-2; 8 nucleotides align to TRBD2. CDR1 and CDR2 (germline): SGHVS, FQNEAQ. V trimming: 5 bases; J trimming: 6 bases; junction bases outside the gene matches: 5. The CDR3 totals 14 residues. The DNA of the CDR3 is TGTGCCAGCAGCCCCGGGACTAGGCCCGGGGAGCTGTTTTTT. This gives the protein CASSPGTRPGELFF.

V and J are TRBV7-3 and TRBJ1-1; 7 bases align to TRBD1. Germline V CDR1 and CDR2: SGHTA, FQGTGA. CDR3 length: 15 amino acids. V shed 3 bases, J shed 5 bases, and the junction held 9 bases outside the gene matches. CDR3 amino acids: CASSLLGGAKTEAFF. The CDR3 coding sequence is TGTGCCAGCAGCTTGTTAGGGGGCGCAAAGACTGAAGCTTTCTTT. Looking up the rest from reference TRBV7-3 and TRBJ1-1 gives the full variable domain: GAGVSQTPSNKVTEKGKYVELRCDPISGHTALYWYRQSLGQGPEFLIYFQGTGAADDSGLPNDRFFAVRPEGSVSTLKIQRTERGDSAVYLCASSLLGGAKTEAFFGQGTRLTVV.

This clone was seen a handful of times. The V gene is TRBV7-2, the J gene TRBJ2-1, with 13 bases identical to TRBD2. V shed 3 bases, J shed 6 bases, and the junction held 8 bases outside the gene matches. Germline V gene data show CDR1 as SGHTA and CDR2 as FQGNSA. This CDR3 spans 17 amino acids. As DNA, the CDR3 is TGTGCCAGCAGCTTCCGACTAGCGGGAGGCCCTGTCAATGAGCAGTTCTTC. Translation gives CASSFRLAGGPVNEQFF.

The gene calls are TRBV10-3 and TRBJ1-2; 8 bases agree with TRBD1. J gave up 4 bases and V 2 bases, and 3 bases lay outside the gene matches. The CDR3 totals 14 residues. Germline CDR1 is ENHRY and CDR2 is SYGVKD. The CDR3 bases are TGTGCCATCAGTGAGACGGGGACAGGCTATGGCTACACCTTC. The encoded protein is CAISETGTGYGYTF.

This clone came up a few times. The V call is TRBV9, the J call TRBJ2-1, with 8 positions matching TRBD1. The CDR3 is made up of 15 amino acids. Germline V gene lookup returns CDR1 SGDLS and CDR2 YYNGEE. J gave up 6 bases and V 3 bases, and 8 bases lay outside the gene matches. In DNA, the CDR3 is TGTGCCAGCAGCGAGGCAGGGGGCCAGGTCAATGAGCAGTTCTTC. Translated: CASSEAGGQVNEQFF.

The chain employs TRBV18 and TRBJ1-6; TRBD1 matches 7 bases. The germline CDR1 and CDR2 sequences are KGHSH and LQKENI. V lost 9 bases to trimming and J lost 7 bases; unmatched junction nucleotides: 6. There are 13 residues in the CDR3. CDR3: CASTGDENSPLHF. Here the CDR3 DNA reads TGTGCCAGTACAGGGGACGAAAATTCACCCCTCCACTTT.

The chain uses TRBV7-2 and TRBJ2-7; weak D call: TRBD1 (6 bases). Trimming took 1 base from V and 2 from J, leaving 9 bases between them. Per germline, CDR1 SGHTA and CDR2 FQGNSA. The CDR3 spans 14 residues. The CDR3 loop is CASSLEAGAYEQYF. In DNA form, the CDR3 reads TGTGCCAGCAGCTTAGAGGCAGGGGCCTACGAGCAGTACTTC.

This clone has just a few counts. This CDR3 is also generated by other DNA sequences in the sample. The rearrangement uses TRBV5-4 and TRBJ2-5; no reliable D call. V lost 3 bases to trimming and J lost 4 bases, with 4 bases between them. Germline values: CDR1 SGHNT, CDR2 YYREEE (reference sequence). There are 11 residues in the CDR3. The chain's CDR3 is CASSSGETQYF. DNA of the CDR3: TGTGCCAGCAGCTCGGGAGAGACCCAGTACTTC.

The chain has TRBV2 and TRBJ1-3, with 7 bases identical to TRBD1. This CDR3 contains 15 residues. The V segment lost 7 bases and the J segment 0 bases; nucleotides outside the gene matches: 6. Germline CDR1 and CDR2: SNHLY and FYNNEI. As DNA, the CDR3 is TGTGCCAGCAAGGGACAGACCGTCTCTGGAAACACCATATATTTT. As protein: CASKGQTVSGNTIYF.

To note about this clone: Other DNA sequences from this sample encode an identical CDR3 as well. The genes are TRBV7-9 and TRBJ1-2; D unresolved. Per the germline V gene, CDR1 is SEHNR and CDR2 is FQNEAQ (reference sequence). CDR3 length: 12 amino acids. The V gene lost 6 bases and the J gene lost 4 bases, with 9 bases spanning the gap. The CDR3 DNA reads as TGTGCCAGCAGTCCTGACACCTATGGCTACACCTTC. Translation gives CASSPDTYGYTF.

The gene calls are TRBV18 and TRBJ1-4; no definite D call. The germline gives CDR1 KGHSH, CDR2 LQKENI. V was trimmed by 0 bases and J by 7 bases, leaving 15 bases between them. The CDR3 spans 16 residues. The chain's CDR3 is CASSPPGPGLGEKLFF. As DNA, the CDR3 is TGTGCCAGCTCACCACCGGGCCCGGGGTTGGGTGAAAAACTGTTTTTT.

The chain carries TRBV5-1 and TRBJ2-1, with 7 bases matching TRBD2. The CDR3 extends over 17 amino acids. With V trimmed by 1 base and J by 5 bases, 12 bases remained unmatched. Per germline, CDR1 SGHRS and CDR2 YFSETQ. The CDR3 DNA is TGCGCCAGCAGCTTGTGGGGGTCGGGGACTACAGACAATGAGCAGTTCTTC. Translation gives CASSLWGSGTTDNEQFF.